The rows below give T cell receptor beta chains drawn from one sample of a study of control samples from healthy donors and cancer patients. Sequencing used immunoSEQ multiplex PCR; TCRdb keeps in-frame clones, though not all of them. In the table there are 150,000 or so clones, under 95% of which are singletons. Sequenced: blood. Receptors were obtained from a man younger than 35 in good health. Each CDR3 is given with its conserved first and last residue. A D gene is named only where the DNA matches it firmly. Rows may omit the clone size; those that give it use once, few, many or a size class.

d_gene: TRBD1; j_gene: TRBJ1-3; v_gene: TRBV5-1; abundance: NA; CDR3nt: TGCGCCAGCGCTGCTCAGACAGGGGCGGGAAACACCATATATTTT; CDR3aa: CASAAQTGAGNTIYF
d_gene: NA; j_gene: TRBJ1-3; v_gene: TRBV4-1; abundance: NA; CDR3nt: TGCGCCAGCAGCCAAGAATTTTTTGGCGCCAGGCTGAGCTCTGGAAACACCATATATTTT; CDR3aa: CASSQEFFGARLSSGNTIYF
d_gene: NA; j_gene: TRBJ2-1; v_gene: TRBV11-2; abundance: NA; CDR3nt: TGTGCCAGCAGCTTCTCTACAAGGGGCCAGCAGTTCTTC; CDR3aa: CASSFSTRGQQFF
d_gene: NA; j_gene: TRBJ2-1; v_gene: TRBV5-4; abundance: NA; CDR3nt: TGTGCCAGCAGCTTGGAAGGCAGGGGTTTCTCCTACAATGAGCAGTTCTTC; CDR3aa: CASSLEGRGFSYNEQFF
d_gene: TRBD1; j_gene: TRBJ2-5; v_gene: TRBV25-1; abundance: NA; CDR3nt: TGTGCCAGCAGACGGGACAGGGGGCGTTGGGAGACCCAGTACTTC; CDR3aa: CASRRDRGRWETQYF
d_gene: NA; j_gene: TRBJ1-3; v_gene: TRBV2; abundance: few; CDR3nt: TGTGCCACCCCCGGCGCGGAAGCTGGAAACACCATATATTTT; CDR3aa: CATPGAEAGNTIYF
d_gene: TRBD1; j_gene: TRBJ2-7; v_gene: TRBV29-1; abundance: NA; CDR3nt: TGCAGCGTCCGGCAGGGGGCGGGGGAGCAGTACTTC; CDR3aa: CSVRQGAGEQYF
d_gene: NA; j_gene: TRBJ1-2; v_gene: TRBV6-5; abundance: NA; CDR3nt: TGTGCCAGCAGTCCCCGGCGGGGGATGAACTATGGCTACACCTTC; CDR3aa: CASSPRRGMNYGYTF
d_gene: NA; j_gene: TRBJ2-3; v_gene: TRBV9; abundance: NA; CDR3nt: TGTGCCAGCAGCGTAGAGGGCAGCCCCTCATGGGGCACAGATACGCAGTATTTT; CDR3aa: CASSVEGSPSWGTDTQYF
d_gene: TRBD1; j_gene: TRBJ2-6; v_gene: TRBV5-5; abundance: NA; CDR3nt: TGTGCCAGCAGCTGGGACAGGGTCTCGGCTGGGGCCAACGTCCTGACTTTC; CDR3aa: CASSWDRVSAGANVLTF
d_gene: TRBD2; j_gene: TRBJ2-7; v_gene: TRBV4-1; abundance: NA; CDR3nt: TGCGCCAGCGCTACGGGACTAGCGGTCTACGAGCAGTACTTC; CDR3aa: CASATGLAVYEQYF
d_gene: NA; j_gene: TRBJ2-7; v_gene: TRBV6-5; abundance: NA; CDR3nt: TGTGCCGGTACAACAGGGGGGGGCTTAATCAACGAGCAGTACTTC; CDR3aa: CAGTTGGGLINEQYF
d_gene: NA; j_gene: TRBJ2-7; v_gene: TRBV5-1; abundance: NA; CDR3nt: TGCGCCAGCAGGACCCAGTCGGGGGCGGGTTTTTACGAGCAGTACTTC; CDR3aa: CASRTQSGAGFYEQYF
d_gene: TRBD1; j_gene: TRBJ2-4; v_gene: TRBV7-2; abundance: NA; CDR3nt: TGTGCCAGCAGCTTAGATAAGGGGGCGGCCAAAAACATTCAGTACTTC; CDR3aa: CASSLDKGAAKNIQYF
d_gene: TRBD1; j_gene: TRBJ1-5; v_gene: TRBV30; abundance: NA; CDR3nt: TGTGCCTGGAGTGTACGGACAGGGAATCAGCCCCAGCATTTT; CDR3aa: CAWSVRTGNQPQHF
d_gene: TRBD2; j_gene: TRBJ2-3; v_gene: TRBV2; abundance: NA; CDR3nt: TGTGCCAGAGGCACTAGCGGGGGGGCAGATACGCAGTATTTT; CDR3aa: CARGTSGGADTQYF
d_gene: NA; j_gene: TRBJ2-7; v_gene: TRBV29-1; abundance: once; CDR3nt: TGCAGCGCCCGACAGGCACTCAACGAGCAGTACTTC; CDR3aa: CSARQALNEQYF
d_gene: NA; j_gene: TRBJ1-4; v_gene: TRBV11-2; abundance: once; CDR3nt: TGTGCCAGCAGCCCGACGTGGGTATCAAATGAAAAACTGTTTTTT; CDR3aa: CASSPTWVSNEKLFF